The 9 T cell receptor beta chains in this list originate from one sample, sequenced in a study of regulatory T cells in long-lasting Graves disease. Building the TCR beta libraries relied on iRepertoire HTBI primers, and CDR3 regions underwent Arm-PCR. In TCRdb, the multiplex PCR reads were re-called with MiXCR into one record per CDR3 protein. The sample consists of 530,000 or so distinct CDR3 sequences, 13% of them appearing once. Regarding time point: newly diagnosed GD, antithyroid drugs for less than 3 months. PBMCs provided the RNA from which the TCR library was made. These data were likewise used in another study, on T cells in Graves' hyperthyroidism and ophthalmopathy.

The specimen was peripheral blood mononuclear cells (PBMCs), collected at new diagnosis, from a patient treated with antithyroid drugs. Every receptor here comes from a man aged 25-45 years with Graves disease.

Ten or more counts support this clonotype. The chain employs TRBV7-2 and TRBJ2-7, with 9 bases fitting TRBD1. Per germline, CDR1 SGHTA and CDR2 FQGNSA. Trimming cost V 6 bases and J 0 bases; bases outside gene matches: 3. CDR3 size: 14 residues. Here the CDR3 reads CASSGTGSSYEQYF. For the CDR3, the DNA is TGTGCCAGCAGTGGGACAGGGAGCTCCTACGAGCAGTACTTC.

This clonotype was observed at least ten times. CDR3 amino acids: CASSAGTATEAFF. In DNA, the CDR3 is TGTGCCAGCAGCGCCGGGACAGCCACTGAAGCTTTCTTT. V usage is TRBV11-2 and J usage is TRBJ1-1; TRBD1 matches 7 bases. The germline CDR1 and CDR2 sequences are SGHAT and FQNNGV. J gave up 4 bases and V 5 bases, and 4 bases lay outside the gene matches. This CDR3 is built from 13 residues.

This clonotype was observed at least ten times. J is TRBJ1-3 and V is TRBV20-1; weak D call: TRBD1 (6 bases). V lost 2 bases, J lost 0 bases, and 8 bases lay in between. The germline V gene has CDR1 DFQATT and CDR2 SNEGSKA (reference sequence). This CDR3 region has 14 residues. The CDR3 bases are TGCAGTGCTAGACAGACAGGCTCTGGAAACACCATATATTTT. The encoded protein is CSARQTGSGNTIYF.

This clonotype was counted a few times. Germline is not matched at one junction end, which may reflect a read error. J is TRBJ2-7 and V is TRBV6-2 or TRBV6-3, with 8 bases identical to TRBD1. In germline, CDR1 is MNHEY, CDR2 SVGEGT. The CDR3 is made up of 13 amino acids. As DNA, the CDR3 is TGTGCCAGCAGTTACTCGACAGGGGCAAGATCCCTGTTC. This gives the protein CASSYSTGARSLF.

This clonotype was observed a handful of times. With a much larger clone just one base away, this may be a read error. This chain uses TRBV5-4 with TRBJ2-1; possibly TRBD1 or TRBD2 for D (5 bases each). TRBJ2-5 explains the end of the DNA better; the J call may be wrong. CDR1 and CDR2 from the germline V gene are SGHNT and YYREEE (reference sequence). The CDR3 spans 14 residues. CDR3 coding DNA: TGTGCCAGCAGCTCGGGACCCCGCCAAGAGACCCAGTACTTC. It codes for CASSSGPRQETQYF.

The sample holds many counts of this clonotype. The chain employs TRBV11-2 and TRBJ2-7; TRBD1 is a possible D gene (6 bases). The CDR3 runs 15 residues. The germline gives CDR1 SGHAT, CDR2 FQNNGV. Trimming pared 1 base from V and 1 base from J, leaving 11 bases between. For the CDR3, the DNA is TGTGCCAGCAGCTTAGTACAGGGCCAATCCTACGAGCAGTACTTC. It translates to CASSLVQGQSYEQYF.

CDR3 region: CASSPPSDEQYF. CDR3 DNA: TGTGCCAGTAGTCCGCCTAGCGACGAGCAGTACTTC. This chain connects TRBV19 to TRBJ2-7; D might be TRBD2 (6 bases). The CDR3 extends over 12 amino acids. The germline V gene encodes CDR1 LNHDA and CDR2 SQIVND (reference sequence). The V end lost 5 bases, the J end lost 5 bases, and 10 bases lay between the germline ends.

V usage is TRBV13 and J usage is TRBJ2-7; 8 nucleotides agree with TRBD2. The CDR3 runs 16 residues. CDR1 is PRHDT, CDR2 FYEKMQ, per germline (reference sequence). V lost 5 bases, J lost 1 base, and 10 bases stayed unmatched. CDR3 loop: CASSPRAGEASYEQYF. In DNA form, the CDR3 reads TGTGCCAGCAGCCCACGAGCGGGAGAGGCGTCCTACGAGCAGTACTTC.

This sequence joins TRBV10-3 and TRBJ1-1, with a possible D match to TRBD1 (5 bases). This CDR3 has 15 residues. Germline CDR1 ENHRY, CDR2 SYGVKD. V was pared by 2 bases and J by 4 bases, with 14 bases between. CDR3 protein: CAISEPPQGFTEAFF. The CDR3 DNA sequence: TGTGCCATCAGTGAGCCCCCTCAGGGCTTCACTGAAGCTTTCTTT.